The next 4 T cell receptor beta chains were all read from a single sample in a study of cytomegalovirus exposure and HLA in healthy donors. PCR amplification relied on 60 Vbeta primers (plus 13 Jbeta primers). Profiling relied on immunoSEQ multiplex PCR, and the TCRdb table lists in-frame clones only, not all of them. The table lists about 71,000 clones, 70% of them singletons. The sequencing input was PBMCs. The receptor set was obtained from a woman between 45 and 65 years old in good health and CMV-seropositive.

This chain joins TRBV10-2 and TRBJ2-7, with 8 positions matching TRBD2. The CDR3 has 14 amino acids. Germline CDR1 is WSHSY and CDR2 is SAAADI. After removal of 7 bases from V and 5 bases from J, the junction contained 10 bases not matched to a gene. The CDR3 reads CASNSRTSIDEQYF. The CDR3 DNA follows: TGCGCCAGCAACTCCCGGACTAGCATCGACGAGCAGTACTTC.

This clone was counted at least ten times. The CDR3 sequence is CASSLYALTGTEAFF. CDR3 sequence (DNA): TGTGCCAGCAGTTTATACGCCCTAACGGGCACTGAAGCTTTCTTT. The chain has TRBV27 and TRBJ1-1; the D is unclear. Germline assignment: CDR1 MNHEY and CDR2 SMNVEV (reference sequence). V was shortened by 1 base and J by 4 bases, with 13 bases between the two germline ends. This CDR3 is built from 15 residues.

The genes are TRBV15 and TRBJ2-3, with D possibly being TRBD2 (5 bases). The germline V and J ends were trimmed by 0 bases and 1 base, with 14 bases remaining between them. Germline loops: CDR1 LNHNV, CDR2 YYDKDF (reference sequence). The CDR3 length is 17 residues. The CDR3 coding sequence is TGTGCCACCAGCAGAGATAACCCCGGGGTCGGCACAGATACGCAGTATTTT. Translated, it gives CATSRDNPGVGTDTQYF.

This chain links TRBV28 with TRBJ1-1, with 7 positions matching TRBD1. This CDR3 has 14 amino acids. Germline assignment: CDR1 MDHEN and CDR2 SYDVKM. V lost 6 bases to trimming and J lost 1 base; unmatched junction nucleotides: 5. CDR3 DNA: TGTGCCAGCAGCACGACAGGGAAGAACACTGAAGCTTTCTTT. This gives the protein CASSTTGKNTEAFF.